This T cell receptor beta chain was documented in a study of T cells in Graves' hyperthyroidism and ophthalmopathy. At the level of the study: At the time of initial diagnosis and before any treatment, peripheral blood was collected. Notes on the study in general: The authors' 13 V-J model separated ophthalmopathy from stable hyperthyroidism.

Diagnoses rested on clinical symptoms, serum thyroxine and TRAb, thyroid ultrasound and orbital computed tomography. Using more than 7.5 ml of fresh peripheral blood, PBMCs were prepared. What was amplified from RNA transcripts were TCR beta CDR3 regions. The HTBI primer set drove a first-round RT-PCR of the TCR CDR3. TCRdb ran MiXCR on the multiplex PCR reads and lists one entry per CDR3 protein. The sample shows about 840,000 distinct CDR3 sequences, more than 30% of them seen only once. As to this clonotype: Its antigen is undetermined.

CDR1 and CDR2 (germline): LNHNV, YYDKDF (reference sequence). Trimming cost V 5 bases and J 9 bases; bases outside gene matches: 11. The CDR3 totals 14 residues. Sequencing was done on a sample of blood. J is TRBJ2-5 and V is TRBV15; TRBD1 matches 8 bases. The source is a man between 18 and 29 years old with Graves' hyperthyroidism. CDR3 loop: CATSRQGNNQPQYF. CDR3 DNA: TGTGCCACCAGCCGACAGGGGAACAATCAGCCCCAGTACTTC. Filled out from reference TRBV15 and TRBJ2-5, the complete variable domain reads DAMVIQNPRYQVTQFGKPVTLSCSQTLNHNVMYWYQQKSSQAPKLLFHYYDKDFNNEADTPDNFQSRRPNTSFCFLDIRSPGLGDTAMYLCATSRQGNNQPQYFGPGTRLLVL.